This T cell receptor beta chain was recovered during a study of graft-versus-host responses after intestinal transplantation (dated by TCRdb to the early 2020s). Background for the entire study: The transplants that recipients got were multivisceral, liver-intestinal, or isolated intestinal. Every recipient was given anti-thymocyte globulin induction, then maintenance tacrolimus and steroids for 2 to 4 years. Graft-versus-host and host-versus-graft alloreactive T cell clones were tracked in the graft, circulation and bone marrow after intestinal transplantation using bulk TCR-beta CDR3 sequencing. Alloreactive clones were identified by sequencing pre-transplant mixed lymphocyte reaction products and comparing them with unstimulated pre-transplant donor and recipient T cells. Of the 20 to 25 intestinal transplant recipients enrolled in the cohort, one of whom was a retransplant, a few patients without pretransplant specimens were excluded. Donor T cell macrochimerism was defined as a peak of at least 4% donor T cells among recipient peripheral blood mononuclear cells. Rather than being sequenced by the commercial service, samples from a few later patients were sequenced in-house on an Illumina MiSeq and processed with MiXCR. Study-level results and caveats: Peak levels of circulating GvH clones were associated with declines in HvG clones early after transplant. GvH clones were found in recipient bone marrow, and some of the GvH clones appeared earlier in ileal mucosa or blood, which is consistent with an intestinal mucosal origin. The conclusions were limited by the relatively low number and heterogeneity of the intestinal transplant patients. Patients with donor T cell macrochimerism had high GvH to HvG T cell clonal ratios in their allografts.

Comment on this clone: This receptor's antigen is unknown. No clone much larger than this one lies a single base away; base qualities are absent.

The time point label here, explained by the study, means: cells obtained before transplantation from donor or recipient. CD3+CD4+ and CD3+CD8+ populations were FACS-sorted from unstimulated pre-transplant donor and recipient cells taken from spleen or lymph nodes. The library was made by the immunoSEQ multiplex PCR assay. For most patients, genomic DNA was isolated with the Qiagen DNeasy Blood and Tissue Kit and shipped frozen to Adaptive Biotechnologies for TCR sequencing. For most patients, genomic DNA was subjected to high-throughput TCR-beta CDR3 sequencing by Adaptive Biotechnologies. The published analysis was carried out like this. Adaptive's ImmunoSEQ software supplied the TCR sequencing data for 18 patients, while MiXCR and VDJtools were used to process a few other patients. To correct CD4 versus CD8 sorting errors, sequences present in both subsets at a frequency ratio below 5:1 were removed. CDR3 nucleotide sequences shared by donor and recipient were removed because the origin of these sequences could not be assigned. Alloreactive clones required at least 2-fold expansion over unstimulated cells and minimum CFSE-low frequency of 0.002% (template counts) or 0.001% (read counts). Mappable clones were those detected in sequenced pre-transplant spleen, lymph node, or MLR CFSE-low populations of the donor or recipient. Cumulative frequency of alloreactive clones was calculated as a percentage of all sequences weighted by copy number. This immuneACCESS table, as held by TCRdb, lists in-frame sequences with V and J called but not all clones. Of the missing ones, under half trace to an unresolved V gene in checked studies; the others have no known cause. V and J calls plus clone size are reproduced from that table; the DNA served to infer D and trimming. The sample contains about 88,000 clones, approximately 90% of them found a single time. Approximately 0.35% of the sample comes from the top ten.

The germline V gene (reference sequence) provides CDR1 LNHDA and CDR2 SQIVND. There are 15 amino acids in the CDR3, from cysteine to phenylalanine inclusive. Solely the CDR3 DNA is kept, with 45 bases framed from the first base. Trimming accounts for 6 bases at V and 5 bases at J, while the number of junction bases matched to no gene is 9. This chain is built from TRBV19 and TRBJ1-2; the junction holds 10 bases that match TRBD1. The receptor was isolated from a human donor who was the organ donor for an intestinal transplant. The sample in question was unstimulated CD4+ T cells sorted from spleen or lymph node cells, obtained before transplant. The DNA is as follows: TGTGCCAGTAGCCAGGGACAGGGGACTTGGTATGGCTACACCTTC. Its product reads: CASSQGQGTWYGYTF.